Described below is a single T cell receptor beta chain sequence and its context. The target antigen is unknown. This sample is drawn from a study of shared clonotypes between healthy human individuals. The wider study: CD4 naive cells filled three plates per donor, CD4 memory three, CD8 naive two and CD8 memory one. The study, taken as a whole, reports: Generally, naive subsets (rather than memory subsets) showed larger estimated richness.

This CDR3 comprises 15 residues. From germline, CDR1 is SGHTA and CDR2 FQGNSA. V shed 5 bases and J shed 12 bases, with 23 bases lying between them. Only in-frame clones appear in the TCRdb table, and some are missing; sequencing was by immunoSEQ multiplex PCR. The sample lists 2 million to 2.5 million clones; approximately 95% were seen once. The V call is TRBV7-2, the J call TRBJ2-1, with D possibly TRBD2 on 6 matching bases. What was sequenced was naive CD4+ T cells from PBMCs. The subset: CD45RA+ positively selected. The TCR comes from a man between 18 and 35 years old in good health. Some clones in this sample may be carry-over from other donors' samples. The CDR3 sequence is CASSPTRDSRVAQFF. The DNA of the CDR3 is TGTGCCAGCAGCCCGACCCGGGACTCAAGGGTTGCGCAGTTCTTC.